Given below is one TCR beta chain in context. Its antigen is unidentified. Germline V gene lookup returns CDR1 SGHVS and CDR2 FNYEAQ. With 1 base removed from V and 7 bases from J, the gap between germline ends came to 11 bases. The CDR3 contains 14 residues. This sample was taken from a study of T cell clonotyping in hematopoietic cell transplantation. The repertoire was sequenced with immunoSEQ multiplex PCR; TCRdb's copy has only in-frame clones and lacks some. The top ten hold 1.2% of the sample, which has more than 10,000 clones, around nine tenths seen once. Study-level findings and limits: Higher Inverse Simpson Index values in graft donor and pretransplant recipient predicted broader posttransplant TCR diversity.

The sequence came from a man aged 25 to 40 in good health. Some clones in this sample may be carry-over from other donors' samples. The sample comprised peripheral blood mononuclear cells. This chain links TRBV7-6 with TRBJ2-1; perhaps TRBD1 as D (6 bases). This CDR3 reads CASSLGTGLNEQFF. The CDR3, as DNA: TGTGCCAGCAGCTTAGGTACAGGGTTAAATGAGCAGTTCTTC.